The text below deals with one TCR beta chain. Its specificity is not known. Germline loops: CDR1 SQVTM, CDR2 ANQGSEA. The CDR3 runs to 11 residues. Production of TCR beta cDNA relied on 5'RACE template switching with UMIs. TCRdb re-analyzed the 5' RACE reads; it lists each CDR3 protein once, without DNA. The listing records around 260,000 distinct CDR3 sequences. This entry comes from a study of T cells expressing NK-cell markers. Study details: Sorted CD3+CD56-NKG2C+, CD3+CD56+NKG2C- and CD3+CD56+NKG2C+ T cells were the source of the TCR beta repertoires. Broader study findings: Certain NKG2C+ T cell clones were expanded, and their HCMV specificity remained unclear.

V and J are TRBV29-1 and TRBJ1-1. The sequence came from a woman between 18 and 70 years old in good health. Sequencing input: blood T cells: a sorted CD56 or NKG2C T cell subset, CD4+ or CD8+ T cells, or bulk PBMC T cells (not recorded which). CDR3 region: CSVERSTEAFF.